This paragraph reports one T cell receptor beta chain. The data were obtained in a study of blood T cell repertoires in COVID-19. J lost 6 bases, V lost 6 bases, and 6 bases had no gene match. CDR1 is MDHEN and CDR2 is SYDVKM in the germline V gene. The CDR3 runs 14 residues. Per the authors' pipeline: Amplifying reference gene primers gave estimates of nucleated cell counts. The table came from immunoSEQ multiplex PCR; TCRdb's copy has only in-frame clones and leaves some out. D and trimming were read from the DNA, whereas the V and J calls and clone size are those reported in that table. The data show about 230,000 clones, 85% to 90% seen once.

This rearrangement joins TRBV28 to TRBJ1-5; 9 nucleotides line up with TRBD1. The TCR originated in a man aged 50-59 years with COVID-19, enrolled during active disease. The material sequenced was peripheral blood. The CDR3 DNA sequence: TGTGCCAGCAGACAACAGGGGGCCGTTCAGCCCCAGCATTTT. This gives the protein CASRQQGAVQPQHF.